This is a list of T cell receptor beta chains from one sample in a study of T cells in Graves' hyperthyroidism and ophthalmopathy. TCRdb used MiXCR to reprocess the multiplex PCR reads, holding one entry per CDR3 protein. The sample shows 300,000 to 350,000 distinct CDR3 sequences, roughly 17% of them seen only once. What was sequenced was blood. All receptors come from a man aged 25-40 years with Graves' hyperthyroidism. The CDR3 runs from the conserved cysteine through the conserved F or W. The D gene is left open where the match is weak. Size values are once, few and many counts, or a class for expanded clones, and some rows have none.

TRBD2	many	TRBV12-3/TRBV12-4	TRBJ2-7	CASSFGAGVYEQYF	TGTGCCAGCAGTTTTGGGGCGGGAGTGTACGAGCAGTACTTC
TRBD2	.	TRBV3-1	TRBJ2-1	CASSLLVAGGPSSYNEQFF	TGTGCCAGCAGCCTTTTGGTAGCGGGAGGGCCGAGCTCCTACAATGAGCAGTTCTTC
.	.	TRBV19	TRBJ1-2	CASSIGGQGNYGYTF	TGTGCCAGTAGTATCGGGGGCCAGGGTAACTATGGCTACACCTTC
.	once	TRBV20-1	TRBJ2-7	CSARDPGITTYEQYF	TGCAGTGCTAGAGATCCCGGGATTACAACCTACGAGCAGTACTTC
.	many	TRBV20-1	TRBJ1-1	CSARDGGMNTEAFF	TGCAGTGCTAGAGACGGCGGCATGAACACTGAAGCTTTCTTT
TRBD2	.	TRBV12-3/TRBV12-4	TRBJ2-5	CASSPDPGLAGGGWETQYF	TGTGCCAGCAGCCCGGACCCGGGACTAGCGGGAGGAGGATGGGAGACCCAGTACTTC
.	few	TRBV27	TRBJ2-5	CASSLNSGRAETQYF	TGTGCCAGCAGTTTAAATTCGGGCAGGGCTGAGACCCAGTACTTC
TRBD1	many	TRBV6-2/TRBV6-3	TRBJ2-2	CASTDRGRVELFF	TGTGCCAGCACGGACAGGGGGCGTGTGGAGCTGTTTTTT
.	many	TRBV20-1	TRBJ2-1	CSAATGLPSYNEQFF	TGCAGTGCCGCCACCGGACTTCCCTCCTACAATGAGCAGTTCTTC
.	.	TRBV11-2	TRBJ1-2	CASSLDRRYGYTF	TGTGCCAGCAGCTTAGATCGTAGATATGGCTACACCTTC
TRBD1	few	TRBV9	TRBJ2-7	CASSVGRTGTYEQYF	TGTGCCAGCAGCGTAGGAAGGACAGGCACCTACGAGCAGTACTTC
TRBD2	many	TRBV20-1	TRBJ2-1	CSVTGAGGSENEQFF	TGCAGTGTCACGGGGGCGGGAGGATCGGAAAATGAGCAGTTCTTC
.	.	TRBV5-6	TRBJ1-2	CASSFGAQGSRYGYTF	TGTGCCAGCAGCTTTGGAGCCCAGGGATCTCGGTATGGCTACACCTTC
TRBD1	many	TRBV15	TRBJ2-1	CAVRGSSFSEQFF	TGTGCCGTCAGGGGGTCGTCTTTCTCTGAGCAGTTCTTC
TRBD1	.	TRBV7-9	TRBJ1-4	CASSLNRGLGEKLFF	TGTGCCAGCAGCTTGAACAGGGGGCTAGGTGAAAAACTGTTTTTT
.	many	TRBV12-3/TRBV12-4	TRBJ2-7	CASSFSETYEQYF	TGTGCCAGCAGTTTTTCCGAGACCTACGAGCAGTACTTC
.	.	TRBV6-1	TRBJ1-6	CASRPRRGFNSPLHF	TGTGCCAGCAGGCCCCGCAGGGGCTTTAATTCACCCCTCCACTTT
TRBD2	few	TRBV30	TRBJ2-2	CAFTLAGGDTGELFF	TGTGCCTTTACCCTAGCGGGAGGGGACACCGGGGAGCTGTTTTTT
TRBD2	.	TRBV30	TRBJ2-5	CAWGLGSQETQYF	TGTGCCTGGGGACTAGGCTCCCAAGAGACCCAGTACTTC
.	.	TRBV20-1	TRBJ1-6	CSAPRPGGNSPLHF	TGCAGTGCACCCCGCCCCGGTGGTAATTCACCCCTCCACTTT
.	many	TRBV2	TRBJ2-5	CASSPGAETQYF	TGTGCCAGCAGTCCCGGGGCAGAGACCCAGTACTTC
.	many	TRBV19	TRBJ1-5	CASSMIHLETNQPQHF	TGTGCCAGTAGTATGATACATCTCGAAACCAATCAGCCCCAGCATTTT
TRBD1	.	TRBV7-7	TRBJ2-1	CASSLAQWDRQFF	TGTGCTAGCAGCTTAGCGCAATGGGACAGACAGTTCTTC
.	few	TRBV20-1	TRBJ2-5	CSASGRTQYF	TGCAGTGCTAGCGGGAGAACCCAGTACTTC
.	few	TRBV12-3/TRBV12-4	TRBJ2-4	CASSLRRDGLVNIQYF	TGTGCCAGCAGTTTAAGAAGGGATGGGTTGGTAAACATTCAGTACTTC
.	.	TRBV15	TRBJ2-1	CATTAPGLAPGGEQFF	TGTGCCACCACCGCCCCGGGGCTAGCGCCTGGGGGTGAGCAGTTCTTC
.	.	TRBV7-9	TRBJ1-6	CASSQDSDNSPLHF	TGTGCCAGCAGCCAGGACAGTGATAATTCACCCCTCCACTTT
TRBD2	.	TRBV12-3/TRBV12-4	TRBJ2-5	CASSPGTSGMQTQYF	TGTGCCAGCAGTCCCGGGACTAGCGGGATGCAGACCCAGTACTTC